These 21 T cell receptor beta chains were sequenced from one sample in a study of cytomegalovirus exposure and HLA in healthy donors. PCR employed 60 Vbeta and 13 Jbeta primers. Generated by immunoSEQ multiplex PCR, the TCRdb table keeps only in-frame clones and is missing some. The top ten clones hold 0.7% of a sample with under 150,000 clones, 81% of them seen once. Sequenced material: PBMCs. The source is a young man in good health and CMV-seronegative.

The chain has TRBV28 and TRBJ1-2; D gene unclear. This CDR3 contains 13 residues. CDR1 and CDR2 from the germline V gene are MDHEN and SYDVKM. V dropped 3 bases and J dropped 6 bases, with 11 bases sitting between them. CDR3 DNA sequence: TGTGCCAGCAGTTTTAGGTGGCAGGATGGCTACACCTTC. Translation gives CASSFRWQDGYTF.

The rearrangement links TRBV13 to TRBJ2-1; TRBD2 matches 9 bases. Per the germline V gene, CDR1 is PRHDT and CDR2 is FYEKMQ (reference sequence). The junction had 10 bases not matched to a gene; V was cut back by 3 bases and J by 4 bases. CDR3 size: 17 residues. For the CDR3, the DNA is TGTGCCAGCAGCTTCCCCGGAGCGGGGGGCCAATACAATGAGCAGTTCTTC. Its protein product is CASSFPGAGGQYNEQFF.

The V call is TRBV9, the J call TRBJ1-1, with D perhaps TRBD1 (6 bases). Germline CDR1 and CDR2: SGDLS and YYNGEE. The CDR3 totals 14 residues. The germline V and J ends were trimmed by 3 bases and 11 bases, with 20 bases remaining between them. CDR3 coding DNA: TGTGCCAGCAGCGCAGAAGACGCCCACAGGGCCGCTTTCTTT. It translates to CASSAEDAHRAAFF. Drawing the rest from reference TRBV9 and TRBJ1-1, the complete variable domain is DSGVTQTPKHLITATGQRVTLRCSPRSGDLSVYWYQQSLDQGLQFLIQYYNGEERAKGNILERFSAQQFPDLHSELNLSSLELGDSALYFCASSAEDAHRAAFFGQGTRLTVV.

The V and J genes are TRBV10-3 and TRBJ1-6; TRBD1 matches 7 bases. Trimming removed 4 bases from V and 7 bases from J; junction bases left unmatched: 13. Germline assignment: CDR1 ENHRY and CDR2 SYGVKD. This CDR3 spans 17 amino acids. This CDR3 is CAISVLKAGGRNSPLHF. The CDR3 DNA sequence: TGTGCCATCAGTGTTTTAAAGGCAGGGGGACGAAATTCACCCCTCCACTTT.

This clone occurred once. The chain carries TRBV4-3 and TRBJ2-3; TRBD2 aligns across 12 bases. This CDR3 spans 18 amino acids. The germline CDR1 and CDR2 sequences are LGHNA and YSLEER. The ends lost 0 bases at V and 4 bases at J; junction bases unmatched: 8. The DNA for the CDR3 is TGCGCCAGCAGCCAAGAGTCTAGCGGGGGGGCCTTGCCAGATACGCAGTATTTT. Its protein product is CASSQESSGGALPDTQYF.

The DNA of the CDR3 is TGCGCCAGCAGCTCCGGCCCGCGGGAGACCCAGTACTTC. Translating it yields CASSSGPRETQYF. The V gene is TRBV5-1, the J gene TRBJ2-5; no reliable D call. The CDR3 sequence is 13 residues long. V lost 3 bases and J 5 bases, leaving 11 bases between the germline ends. Germline CDR1 is SGHRS and CDR2 is YFSETQ.

The rearrangement uses TRBV7-2 and TRBJ2-7, with 7 bases fitting TRBD1. V shed 5 bases and J 3 bases; nucleotides not matched to a gene: 10. Looked up from germline, CDR1 is SGHTA and CDR2 is FQGNSA. The CDR3 spans 15 residues. The CDR3: CASSPDRNNVYEQYF. CDR3 sequence (DNA): TGTGCCAGCAGCCCGGACAGGAACAATGTCTACGAGCAGTACTTC.

This chain uses TRBV10-1 with TRBJ2-5; perhaps TRBD2 as D (6 bases). The V gene lost 5 bases and the J gene lost 4 bases, with 17 bases spanning the gap. Per germline, CDR1 WNHNN and CDR2 SYGVQD (reference sequence). This CDR3 is 15 amino acids long. CDR3 DNA: TGCGCCAGCAGTCCTACCCCGGGACTTCCAGAGACCCAGTACTTC. Its translation: CASSPTPGLPETQYF.

The chain recombines TRBV27 with TRBJ2-7, with 7 bases lining up with TRBD2. V lost 3 bases to trimming and J lost 3 bases; unmatched junction nucleotides: 11. This CDR3 contains 16 residues. Germline-derived CDR1 and CDR2 are MNHEY and SMNVEV (reference sequence). The CDR3 spells CASSFLPWRDYYEQYF. The CDR3 coding sequence is TGTGCCAGCAGTTTCCTCCCCTGGCGGGACTACTACGAGCAGTACTTC.

The chain combines TRBV30 with TRBJ1-2; no clear D gene. Trimming cost V 4 bases and J 0 bases, with 18 bases left between them. The CDR3 sequence is 16 residues long. The V gene's germline CDR1 is GTSNPN and CDR2 SVGIG (reference sequence). The DNA of the CDR3 is TGTGCCTGGATCCCGCGGCGGCCAGCAGCTAACTATGGCTACACCTTC. As protein: CAWIPRRPAANYGYTF.

This clone was recorded only once. The genes are TRBV5-6 and TRBJ2-7; the match to TRBD1 covers 9 bases. The CDR3 has 15 residues. The junction had 4 bases not matched to a gene; V was cut back by 2 bases and J by 1 base. CDR1 is SGHDT, CDR2 YYEEEE, per germline. The CDR3 here is CASSFYGTGSYEQYF. The CDR3 coding sequence is TGTGCCAGCAGCTTCTACGGGACAGGGTCCTACGAGCAGTACTTC.

The genes are TRBV5-1 and TRBJ2-1, with 11 positions matching TRBD2. Trimming cost V 0 bases and J 7 bases; bases outside gene matches: 6. The CDR3 runs 16 residues. Germline V gene sequence: CDR1 SGHRS, CDR2 YFSETQ. CDR3 nucleotide sequence: TGCGCCAGCAGCTTGGTGCTAGCGGGGGGTGGGAATGAGCAGTTCTTC. The encoded protein is CASSLVLAGGGNEQFF. Full variable domain (rest looked up from reference TRBV5-1 and TRBJ2-1): KAGVTQTPRYLIKTRGQQVTLSCSPISGHRSVSWYQQTPGQGLQFLFEYFSETQRNKGNFPGRFSGRQFSNSRSEMNVSTLELGDSALYLCASSLVLAGGGNEQFFGPGTRLTVL.

The chain links TRBV7-3 to TRBJ2-7; 7 nucleotides agree with TRBD1. Per the germline V gene, CDR1 is SGHTA and CDR2 is FQGTGA. CDR3 length: 13 residues. The ends lost 5 bases at V and 1 base at J; junction bases unmatched: 2. The CDR3 DNA is TGTGCCAGCAGCATGGGACAGTCCTACGAGCAGTACTTC. Protein: CASSMGQSYEQYF.

As for this clone: A read error is likely, as this CDR3 ends without the conserved phenylalanine or tryptophan. The J gene is TRBJ1-1, the V gene TRBV19, with TRBD1 matching 7 bases. CDR3 length: 15 amino acids. V shed 6 bases, J shed 8 bases, and the junction held 15 bases outside the gene matches. The germline gives CDR1 LNHDA, CDR2 SQIVND (reference sequence). The CDR3 DNA reads TGTGCCAGTAGGGACCCCAGGGGGAAGGAGGTGGAAGCTTTCCTT. Its translation: CASRDPRGKEVEAFL.

A few counts support this clone. V is TRBV9 and J is TRBJ2-5; tentatively, D is TRBD2 (6 bases). The CDR3 consists of 19 residues. V gave up 0 bases and J gave up 5 bases, with 26 bases separating them. Germline V CDR1 and CDR2: SGDLS, YYNGEE. DNA for the CDR3: TGTGCCAGCAGCGTAGGACTAGGCCGACGGGACTTGAGTTGGGAGACCCAGTACTTC. This gives the protein CASSVGLGRRDLSWETQYF. The complete variable domain, with remaining parts taken from reference TRBV9 and TRBJ2-5, reads DSGVTQTPKHLITATGQRVTLRCSPRSGDLSVYWYQQSLDQGLQFLIQYYNGEERAKGNILERFSAQQFPDLHSELNLSSLELGDSALYFCASSVGLGRRDLSWETQYFGPGTRLLVL.

CDR3 region: CASSFPPLRLQFYEQYF. DNA for the CDR3: TGTGCCAGCAGCTTTCCCCCCCTCCGGTTACAGTTCTACGAGCAGTACTTC. J is TRBJ2-7 and V is TRBV7-9; D not resolved. From germline, CDR1 is SEHNR and CDR2 FQNEAQ (reference sequence). CDR3 length equals 17 residues. V gave up 3 bases and J gave up 3 bases, with 21 bases separating them.

The genes are TRBV11-2 and TRBJ1-3, with 9 bases matching TRBD1. The CDR3 contains 15 residues. V lost 4 bases and J lost 3; bases outside the gene matches: 4. Germline values: CDR1 SGHAT, CDR2 FQNNGV. The DNA for the CDR3 is TGTGCCAGCAGCTCACAGGGGGCGCGTGGAAACACCATATATTTT. Its protein is CASSSQGARGNTIYF.

This chain uses TRBV7-9 with TRBJ2-7, with D possibly matching TRBD2 (6 bases). CDR1 SEHNR and CDR2 FQNEAQ come from the germline V gene (reference sequence). This CDR3 has 13 residues. V dropped 6 bases and J dropped 2 bases, with 11 bases sitting between them. The CDR3 DNA reads TGTGCCAGCAGGCGGGACTTGACCTACGAGCAGTACTTC. Translation: CASRRDLTYEQYF.

CDR3 sequence: CASSFRWRLAAYNEQFF. The CDR3 region has the DNA TGTGCCAGCAGCTTTAGGTGGCGACTAGCGGCCTACAATGAGCAGTTCTTC. The rearrangement uses TRBV7-9 and TRBJ2-1; 9 bases are a match to TRBD2. CDR3 length: 17 amino acids. V trimming: 3 bases; J trimming: 2 bases; junction bases outside the gene matches: 8. Per germline, CDR1 SEHNR and CDR2 FQNEAQ (reference sequence).

The rearrangement uses TRBV28 and TRBJ2-3; a possible D gene is TRBD2 (6 bases). Germline V gives CDR1 MDHEN, CDR2 SYDVKM. V lost 3 bases and J lost 11, with 12 bases in between. The length of the CDR3 is 12 residues. CDR3 in amino acids: CASSFTSRMQYF. CDR3 nucleotides: TGTGCCAGCAGTTTTACTAGCCGGATGCAGTATTTT.

The V call is TRBV2, the J call TRBJ1-3; a weak D match, TRBD1 (5 bases). Per germline, CDR1 SNHLY and CDR2 FYNNEI. The CDR3 has 15 amino acids. The V gene lost 7 bases and the J gene lost 2 bases, with 15 bases spanning the gap. The CDR3 region is CASTLGQMTGNTIYF. The DNA for the CDR3 is TGTGCCAGCACCCTGGGGCAGATGACTGGAAACACCATATATTTT.